Each of the 31 T cell receptor beta chains below was sequenced from the same sample in a study of OX40 agonist ivuxolimab in advanced cancers. Library preparation used the immunoSEQ multiplex PCR assay. TCRdb holds this immuneACCESS table with in-frame rearrangements only. Some clones are missing; in checked studies, unresolved V genes explain under half, and the rest has no known cause. The sample records about 97,000 clones, around 85% of which are singletons. Around 5.2% of the sample is in the top ten clones. The material was CD4+ or CD8+ T cells sorted from blood, obtained in a trial of the OX40 agonist ivuxolimab. The receptor source for this set is an adult with an advanced solid tumor such as melanoma, head and neck, liver or kidney cancer.

About this clone itself: Other DNA variants within this sample encode the same CDR3. V usage is TRBV20-1 and J usage is TRBJ2-7; no clear D gene. The CDR3 is 11 amino acids. V was clipped by 1 base and J by 3 bases, with 4 bases between them. Germline CDR1 is DFQATT and CDR2 is SNEGSKA (reference sequence). CDR3 nucleotides: TGCAGTGCTAGAGGGGGCTACGAGCAGTACTTC. Its protein product is CSARGGYEQYF.

The chain employs TRBV11-3 and TRBJ2-6; D is uncertain. Germline CDR1 is SGHNT and CDR2 is YENEEA. The CDR3 covers 13 residues. Trimming pared 6 bases from V and 2 bases from J, leaving 5 bases between. Here the CDR3 reads CASRWAGANVLTF. The CDR3 DNA follows: TGTGCCAGCAGGTGGGCTGGGGCCAACGTCCTGACTTTC.

This clone was seen a single time. This may be a read error, as it is one base from a much larger clone. The CDR3 bases are TGTGCCAACAGACCGACAGGGGGACATCAGCCCCAGCATTTT. Its translation is CANRPTGGHQPQHF. The J gene is TRBJ1-5, the V gene TRBV2; 9 positions agree with TRBD1. Germline CDR1 is SNHLY and CDR2 is FYNNEI. V gave up 10 bases and J gave up 5 bases; unmatched junction bases: 9. CDR3 length equals 14 residues.

The chain has TRBV5-1 and TRBJ1-1; the match to TRBD1 covers 8 bases. Trimming removed 6 bases from V and 1 base from J; junction bases left unmatched: 5. CDR3 length equals 14 residues. Germline CDR1 is SGHRS and CDR2 is YFSETQ. For the CDR3, the DNA is TGCGCCAGCACCCCTGGACAGGGGAACACTGAAGCTTTCTTT. It specifies CASTPGQGNTEAFF.

The genes are TRBV2 and TRBJ2-7; 10 positions match TRBD2. The CDR3 is made up of 15 amino acids. Losses at the gene ends were 3 bases for V and 5 bases for J; bases not matched to a gene: 7. Germline assignment: CDR1 SNHLY and CDR2 FYNNEI. CDR3 residues: CASSEASGGLNEQYF. CDR3 coding DNA: TGTGCCAGCAGTGAGGCTAGCGGGGGCCTTAACGAGCAGTACTTC.

V and J are TRBV2 and TRBJ1-1, with D maybe TRBD1 (6 bases). The germline V gene encodes CDR1 SNHLY and CDR2 FYNNEI. Trimming took 6 bases from V and 5 from J, leaving 16 bases between them. The CDR3 spans 14 residues. The CDR3 region is CASRPLVTGTEAFF. CDR3 nucleotides: TGTGCCAGCAGGCCGTTGGTTACAGGGACTGAAGCTTTCTTT.

The chain couples TRBV9 to TRBJ2-1; 7 bases align to TRBD1. Trimming removed 3 bases from V and 5 bases from J; junction bases left unmatched: 8. This CDR3 has 15 amino acids. Germline CDR1 reads SGDLS; CDR2 reads YYNGEE. CDR3 nucleotide sequence: TGTGCCAGCAGCGATGACCCGGGACAGAACAATGAGCAGTTCTTC. Translation gives CASSDDPGQNNEQFF.

The chain has TRBV5-4 and TRBJ2-5, with D possibly matching TRBD2 (6 bases). Germline V gene lookup returns CDR1 SGHNT and CDR2 YYREEE (reference sequence). The CDR3 length is 17 residues. V was clipped by 4 bases and J by 5 bases, with 24 bases between them. The CDR3 DNA reads TGTGCCAGCAGCCCCGGATGGACTGGGGCGGCGGGGGAGACCCAGTACTTC. Its translation is CASSPGWTGAAGETQYF.

The chain links TRBV9 to TRBJ2-7, with D maybe TRBD2 (6 bases). The germline V gene encodes CDR1 SGDLS and CDR2 YYNGEE. This CDR3 region has 14 residues. With 3 bases removed from V and 4 bases from J, the gap between germline ends came to 14 bases. The CDR3 loop reads CASSELAASYEQYF. The CDR3 DNA reads as TGTGCCAGCAGCGAACTAGCAGCTTCATACGAGCAGTACTTC.

This rearrangement joins TRBV5-1 to TRBJ2-3; a weak D match, TRBD1 (6 bases). V lost 3 bases, J lost 1 base, and 12 bases lay in between. CDR3 length equals 15 residues. CDR1 SGHRS and CDR2 YFSETQ come from the germline V gene. CDR3 sequence reads: CASSSAGVGTDTQYF. The CDR3 bases are TGCGCCAGCAGCTCGGCAGGGGTGGGCACAGATACGCAGTATTTT.

The rearrangement joins TRBV9 to TRBJ2-1; 10 bases are a match to TRBD2. This CDR3 contains 15 residues. Trimming removed 3 bases from V and 9 bases from J; junction bases left unmatched: 9. CDR1 is SGDLS and CDR2 is YYNGEE in the germline V gene. The CDR3 DNA reads TGTGCCAGCAGCGCTAGCGGGGGCCAGGGGAGTGAGCAGTTCTTC. It codes for CASSASGGQGSEQFF.

The V gene is TRBV7-6, the J gene TRBJ2-7; maybe TRBD2 (6 bases). This CDR3 is built from 16 residues. Per the germline V gene, CDR1 is SGHVS and CDR2 is FNYEAQ. The ends were cut back, 5 bases at V and 0 bases at J, with 17 bases in the middle. The CDR3 DNA reads as TGTGCCAGCAGCCTCGACCGGGGACTGCCCTCCTACGAGCAGTACTTC. It translates to CASSLDRGLPSYEQYF. The full variable domain, rest sourced from reference TRBV7-6 and TRBJ2-7, is GAGVSQSPRYKVTKRGQDVALRCDPISGHVSLYWYRQALGQGPEFLTYFNYEAQQDKSGLPNDRFSAERPEGSISTLTIQRTEQRDSAMYRCASSLDRGLPSYEQYFGPGTRLTVT.

The gene calls are TRBV11-2 and TRBJ1-2; unclear D gene. Germline V lookup: CDR1 SGHAT, CDR2 FQNNGV. V was shortened by 0 bases and J by 3 bases, with 8 bases between the two germline ends. CDR3 size: 14 residues. CDR3 loop: CASSLDRKYYGYTF. CDR3 DNA sequence: TGTGCCAGCAGCTTAGACCGGAAATACTATGGCTACACCTTC.

J is TRBJ2-1 and V is TRBV7-3, with 8 bases aligning to TRBD1. Germline V lookup: CDR1 SGHTA, CDR2 FQGTGA. V shed 5 bases, J shed 5 bases, and the junction held 11 bases outside the gene matches. This CDR3 contains 16 residues. Written as DNA, the CDR3 is TGTGCCAGCAGCCTGGGACAGGCCTACGTTAACAATGAGCAGTTCTTC. Residues: CASSLGQAYVNNEQFF.

The chain joins TRBV10-3 to TRBJ1-2, with unresolved D. The germline CDR1 and CDR2 sequences are ENHRY and SYGVKD. V was cut by 4 bases and J by 8 bases, with 14 bases left in between. The CDR3 has 13 amino acids. The CDR3 sequence is CAISGGGQSGYTF. In nucleotides, the CDR3 is TGTGCCATCAGTGGGGGAGGGCAAAGCGGCTACACCTTC.

The chain recombines TRBV6-5 with TRBJ2-3, with D perhaps matching TRBD2 (5 bases). Germline V gene lookup returns CDR1 MNHEY and CDR2 SVGAGI. The CDR3 length is 13 residues. V lost 0 bases, J lost 6 bases, and 7 bases lay in between. The DNA for the CDR3 is TGTGCCAGCAGTTACTCGAGGGCGGATACGCAGTATTTT. This translates into CASSYSRADTQYF.

The count of this clone is one. The rearrangement uses TRBV6-5 and TRBJ1-2; unclear D gene. The V end lost 2 bases, the J end lost 4 bases, and 8 bases lay between the germline ends. The germline V gene encodes CDR1 MNHEY and CDR2 SVGAGI. The CDR3 is 13 residues long. CDR3 sequence: CASSYAPVYGYTF. The CDR3 DNA follows: TGTGCCAGCAGTTACGCCCCGGTCTATGGCTACACCTTC.

This rearrangement joins TRBV6-5 to TRBJ2-7, with 12 bases identical to TRBD1. Germline V gene data show CDR1 as MNHEY and CDR2 as SVGAGI. There are 15 residues in the CDR3. J gave up 5 bases and V 2 bases, and 4 bases lay outside the gene matches. CDR3 sequence reads: CASSYLGTGGDEQYF. In DNA, the CDR3 is TGTGCCAGCAGTTACCTAGGGACAGGGGGCGACGAGCAGTACTTC.

The chain recombines TRBV2 with TRBJ2-1; no clear D. The germline V gene has CDR1 SNHLY and CDR2 FYNNEI. The CDR3 extends over 14 amino acids. Trimming shortened V by 7 bases and J by 12 bases, and 22 bases separated the two germline ends. The CDR3 region has the DNA TGTGCCAGCATTGGACCTTATTTCCAACCGTGGCAGTTCTTC. It translates to CASIGPYFQPWQFF.

The chain has TRBV30 and TRBJ2-6; D uncertain. Trimming removed 2 bases at V and 4 bases at J, with 6 bases between. This CDR3 has 13 amino acids. CDR1 is GTSNPN, CDR2 SVGIG, per germline (reference sequence). CDR3 sequence: CAWSLQGANVLTF. CDR3 bases: TGTGCCTGGAGTTTGCAAGGGGCCAACGTCCTGACTTTC.

V gene TRBV9 combines with J gene TRBJ1-1, with D perhaps TRBD1 (5 bases). The CDR3 is 13 amino acids. V was shortened by 4 bases and J by 6 bases, with 13 bases between the two germline ends. Germline loops: CDR1 SGDLS, CDR2 YYNGEE. As DNA, the CDR3 is TGTGCCAGCAGCCCACACAGGCAGTCTGAAGCTTTCTTT. This sequence encodes CASSPHRQSEAFF.

CDR3 in DNA: TGCGCCAGCAACCAGGGCAGCACTAACTATGGCTACACCTTC. Translation gives CASNQGSTNYGYTF. V is TRBV5-1 and J is TRBJ1-2, with D tentatively TRBD1 (5 bases). V dropped 6 bases and J dropped 0 bases, with 12 bases sitting between them. In germline, CDR1 is SGHRS, CDR2 YFSETQ. The CDR3 totals 14 residues.

The rearrangement uses TRBV12-1 and TRBJ1-2; the table's D call of TRBD1 was not tested on the DNA. TRBV12-1 is a pseudogene locus. The CDR3 runs to 14 residues. The CDR3 DNA sequence: TGTGCCAGCAGCTCTTCAGGGGTAGAGTATGGCTACACCTTC. As protein: CASSSSGVEYGYTF.

This clone was found a few times. The rearrangement links TRBV30 to TRBJ1-5; TRBD1 matches at 10 bases. There are 18 residues in the CDR3. Germline V gives CDR1 GTSNPN, CDR2 SVGIG (reference sequence). V gave up 2 bases and J gave up 4 bases; unmatched junction bases: 14. In DNA form, the CDR3 reads TGTGCCTGGAGTCCCTCCGGGACAGGGGCCGCGGGGAATCAGCCCCAGCATTTT. This sequence encodes CAWSPSGTGAAGNQPQHF.

The chain is built from TRBV5-1 and TRBJ2-7, with 8 bases lining up with TRBD2. The V gene's germline CDR1 is SGHRS and CDR2 YFSETQ. With 4 bases clipped from V and 4 bases from J, the junction kept 7 bases outside the gene matches. This CDR3 comprises 14 residues. DNA for the CDR3: TGCGCCAGCAGCCCCCGGGGGGGCAGGTACGAGCAGTACTTC. Its translation is CASSPRGGRYEQYF.

J is TRBJ1-3 and V is TRBV29-1; maybe TRBD1 (5 bases). The germline CDR1 and CDR2 sequences are SQVTM and ANQGSEA. V lost 3 bases and J 2 bases, leaving 8 bases between the germline ends. This CDR3 is 13 amino acids long. Here the CDR3 DNA reads TGCAGCGTTGAGGGGGTTCCTGGAAACACCATATATTTT. Translated: CSVEGVPGNTIYF.

The chain has TRBV12-5 and TRBJ1-2; D not certain. Germline V lookup: CDR1 LGHNT, CDR2 FRNRAP. V lost 0 bases and J 3 bases, leaving 8 bases between the germline ends. This CDR3 spans 14 amino acids. The CDR3 coding sequence is TGTGCTAGTGGTTTGGTACCAGATTACTATGGCTACACCTTC. It specifies CASGLVPDYYGYTF.

This clone was detected a few times. This sequence joins TRBV4-3 and TRBJ2-2; D is undetermined. The CDR3 runs to 13 residues. CDR1 is LGHNA and CDR2 is YSLEER in the germline V gene. V dropped 5 bases and J dropped 4 bases, with 8 bases sitting between them. CDR3 protein: CASSIQFTGELFF. The CDR3 DNA reads TGCGCCAGCAGCATACAGTTCACCGGGGAGCTGTTTTTT.

The gene calls are TRBV7-8 and TRBJ1-1, with 10 bases matching TRBD1. Germline CDR1 reads SGHVS; CDR2 reads FQNEAQ. V lost 5 bases and J lost 7; bases outside the gene matches: 4. CDR3 size: 13 residues. The CDR3, as DNA: TGTGCCAGCAGCCGGGACAGGGGATATGAAGCTTTCTTT. It encodes CASSRDRGYEAFF. Full variable domain (rest looked up from reference TRBV7-8 and TRBJ1-1): GAGVSQSPRYKVAKRGQDVALRCDPISGHVSLFWYQQALGQGPEFLTYFQNEAQLDKSGLPSDRFFAERPEGSVSTLKIQRTQQEDSAVYLCASSRDRGYEAFFGQGTRLTVV.

The rearrangement uses TRBV2 and TRBJ2-7; a possible D gene is TRBD1 (5 bases). V was cut by 6 bases and J by 2 bases, with 14 bases left in between. Germline lookup yields CDR1 SNHLY and CDR2 FYNNEI. The CDR3 is 14 amino acids. The CDR3 DNA follows: TGTGCCAGCAGCACGACGACAGTAACCTACGAGCAGTACTTC. Translation: CASSTTTVTYEQYF.

The chain has TRBV19 and TRBJ2-7; 7 positions agree with TRBD1. Looked up from germline, CDR1 is LNHDA and CDR2 is SQIVND (reference sequence). Germline trimming cut 4 bases from V and 1 base from J; bases unmatched to any gene: 7. The CDR3 totals 15 residues. CDR3: CASSTGQVGSYEQYF. In nucleotides, the CDR3 is TGTGCCAGTAGTACAGGACAGGTTGGATCCTACGAGCAGTACTTC.